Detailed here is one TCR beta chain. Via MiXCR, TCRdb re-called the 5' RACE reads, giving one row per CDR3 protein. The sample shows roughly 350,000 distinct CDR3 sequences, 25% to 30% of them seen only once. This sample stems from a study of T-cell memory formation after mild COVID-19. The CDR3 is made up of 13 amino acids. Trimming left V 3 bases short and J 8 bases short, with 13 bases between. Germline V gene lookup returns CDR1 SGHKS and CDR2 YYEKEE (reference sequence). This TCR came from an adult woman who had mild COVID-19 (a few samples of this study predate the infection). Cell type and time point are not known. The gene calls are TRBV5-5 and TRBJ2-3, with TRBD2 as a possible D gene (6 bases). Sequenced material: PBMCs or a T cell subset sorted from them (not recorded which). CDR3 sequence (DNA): TGTGCCAGCAGCTCAATCGGGGGAGGTACGCAGTATTTT. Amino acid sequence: CASSSIGGGTQYF.